This entry is about one T cell receptor (beta chain). Its specificity is unknown. The sample belongs to a study of cytomegalovirus exposure and HLA in healthy donors. The study, taken as a whole, reports: Investigators reported 164 TCR beta chains as tied to cytomegalovirus.

CDR3 length: 14 residues. Germline values: CDR1 SEHNR, CDR2 FQNEAQ (reference sequence). The ends were cut back, 5 bases at V and 8 bases at J, with 18 bases in the middle. The PCR had 60 Vbeta and 13 Jbeta primers. Assay used: immunoSEQ multiplex PCR; TCRdb lists only in-frame clones, some missing. The table lists approximately 200,000 clones. This TCR came from a boy under 18 in good health and CMV-seronegative. J is TRBJ1-2 and V is TRBV7-9; D is perhaps TRBD1 (6 bases). The sample taken for sequencing was PBMCs. The CDR3 bases are TGTGCCAGCAGCCCCTTCGGGGGGCTGACCGGCTACACCTTC. It codes for CASSPFGGLTGYTF.